These T cell receptor beta chains were read from a single sample in a study of cytomegalovirus exposure and HLA in healthy donors. The data were produced by immunoSEQ multiplex PCR, yet TCRdb's version contains in-frame clones alone and is incomplete. The data hold approximately 190,000 clones, with 65% to 90% observed a single time. Material: PBMCs. The receptors originated from a man aged 35-49 years in good health and CMV-seropositive. CDR3s include the opening cysteine and the closing phenylalanine or tryptophan. Fields, in order: clone size, D gene, J gene, V gene, CDR3 DNA, CDR3 protein. The D gene is left open where the match is weak. Where a row states a size, it is once, few, many or the class of an expanded clone; other rows omit it.

abundance: NA; d_gene: TRBD2; j_gene: TRBJ2-2; v_gene: TRBV19; CDR3nt: TGTGCCAGTAGTATAGCACGGGGGGGTGCCACCGGGGAGCTGTTTTTT; CDR3aa: CASSIARGGATGELFF
abundance: NA; d_gene: TRBD1; j_gene: TRBJ1-1; v_gene: TRBV7-8; CDR3nt: TGTGCCAGCAGCTTAGCAGGGGGCTACGCTGAAGCTTTCTTT; CDR3aa: CASSLAGGYAEAFF
abundance: NA; d_gene: NA; j_gene: TRBJ1-4; v_gene: TRBV29-1; CDR3nt: TGCAGCGCAACCCCCAAGAGTAGTAATGAAAAACTGTTTTTT; CDR3aa: CSATPKSSNEKLFF
abundance: NA; d_gene: TRBD1; j_gene: TRBJ1-1; v_gene: TRBV7-8; CDR3nt: TGTGCCAGCAGCTCCCGGGACAGCCTGAACACTGAAGCTTTCTTT; CDR3aa: CASSSRDSLNTEAFF
abundance: once; d_gene: NA; j_gene: TRBJ1-2; v_gene: TRBV5-6; CDR3nt: TGTGCCAGCAGCTATGACAGGAACTATGGCTACACCTTC; CDR3aa: CASSYDRNYGYTF
abundance: NA; d_gene: TRBD2; j_gene: TRBJ2-7; v_gene: TRBV15; CDR3nt: TGTGCCACCAGCAGAGATTCGGCGGGGGCCTACGAGCAGTACTTC; CDR3aa: CATSRDSAGAYEQYF
abundance: NA; d_gene: TRBD1; j_gene: TRBJ2-7; v_gene: TRBV28; CDR3nt: TGTGCCAGCAGCCAACAGGGGGGTTCCTACGAGCAGTACTTC; CDR3aa: CASSQQGGSYEQYF
abundance: NA; d_gene: TRBD2; j_gene: TRBJ2-7; v_gene: TRBV7-7; CDR3nt: TGTGCTAGCAGCTTAGCGGGCGGGGGGGCCTACGAGCAGTACTTC; CDR3aa: CASSLAGGGAYEQYF
abundance: NA; d_gene: TRBD1; j_gene: TRBJ2-3; v_gene: TRBV2; CDR3nt: TGTGCCAGCACTTGGACAGGGGGCACAGATACGCAGTATTTT; CDR3aa: CASTWTGGTDTQYF
abundance: NA; d_gene: NA; j_gene: TRBJ2-7; v_gene: TRBV28; CDR3nt: TGTGCCAGCAGACCCCCGGGTTACCGCTCCTACGAGCAGTACTTC; CDR3aa: CASRPPGYRSYEQYF
abundance: NA; d_gene: TRBD1; j_gene: TRBJ1-1; v_gene: TRBV15; CDR3nt: TGTGCCACGAGCAACAGGGGGCATACTGAAGCTTTCTTT; CDR3aa: CATSNRGHTEAFF
abundance: few; d_gene: TRBD1; j_gene: TRBJ1-2; v_gene: TRBV27; CDR3nt: TGTGCCAGCAGCAGGGGGCGCGGATACTATGGCTACACCTTC; CDR3aa: CASSRGRGYYGYTF
abundance: NA; d_gene: TRBD2; j_gene: TRBJ2-3; v_gene: TRBV7-3; CDR3nt: TGTGCCAGCAGCTTAGGATTTAGCGGGGGGGAAACAGATACGCAGTATTTT; CDR3aa: CASSLGFSGGETDTQYF
abundance: NA; d_gene: NA; j_gene: TRBJ1-2; v_gene: TRBV19; CDR3nt: TGTGCCAGTAGTATTGAACAGGGCTTACCGGGCTACACCTTC; CDR3aa: CASSIEQGLPGYTF